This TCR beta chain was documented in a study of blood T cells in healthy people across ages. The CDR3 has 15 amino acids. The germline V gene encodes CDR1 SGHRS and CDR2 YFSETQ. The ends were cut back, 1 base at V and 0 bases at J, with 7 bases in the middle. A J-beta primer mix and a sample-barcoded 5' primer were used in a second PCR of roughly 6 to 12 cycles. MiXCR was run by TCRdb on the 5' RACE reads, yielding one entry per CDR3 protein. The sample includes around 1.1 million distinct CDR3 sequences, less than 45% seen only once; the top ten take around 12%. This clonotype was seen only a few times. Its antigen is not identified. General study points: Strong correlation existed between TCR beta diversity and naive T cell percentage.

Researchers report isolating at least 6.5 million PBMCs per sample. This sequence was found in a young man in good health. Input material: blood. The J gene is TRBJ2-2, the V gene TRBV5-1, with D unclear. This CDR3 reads CASSLITANTGELFF. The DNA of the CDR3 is TGCGCCAGCAGCTTGATTACAGCGAACACCGGGGAGCTGTTTTTT. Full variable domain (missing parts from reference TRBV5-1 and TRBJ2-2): KAGVTQTPRYLIKTRGQQVTLSCSPISGHRSVSWYQQTPGQGLQFLFEYFSETQRNKGNFPGRFSGRQFSNSRSEMNVSTLELGDSALYLCASSLITANTGELFFGEGSRLTVL.